These T cell receptor beta chains were read from a single sample in a study of OX40 agonist ivuxolimab in advanced cancers. The table came from immunoSEQ multiplex PCR; TCRdb's copy has only in-frame clones and leaves some out. The repertoire holds over 55,000 clones, with 91% as singletons. The material was CD4+ or CD8+ T cells sorted from blood, obtained in a trial of the OX40 agonist ivuxolimab. These receptor sequences come from an adult with an advanced solid tumor such as melanoma, head and neck, liver or kidney cancer. Each CDR3 is given with its conserved first and last residue. The D gene is left open where the match is weak. Clone size appears in some rows only: once, few, many, or a class for an expanded clone.

clone size,V gene,J gene,D gene,CDR3 protein,CDR3 DNA
-,TRBV6-5,TRBJ2-5,-,CASRSVQVRETQYF,TGTGCCAGCAGGAGTGTACAGGTACGGGAGACCCAGTACTTC
-,TRBV19,TRBJ2-7,-,CASSGTPYEQYF,TGTGCCAGTAGCGGGACTCCCTACGAGCAGTACTTC
few,TRBV28,TRBJ2-5,TRBD2,CASSLRTGGQETQYF,TGTGCCAGCAGTTTAAGGACGGGGGGTCAAGAGACCCAGTACTTC
-,TRBV6-5,TRBJ2-5,-,CASSYSETQYF,TGTGCCAGCAGTTACTCGGAGACCCAGTACTTC
-,TRBV5-5,TRBJ1-2,TRBD1,CASSETGVPYGYTF,TGTGCCAGCAGCGAGACAGGGGTTCCCTATGGCTACACCTTC
-,TRBV5-5,TRBJ2-5,-,CASSGLLGTQYF,TGTGCCAGCAGCGGCCTCCTAGGGACCCAGTACTTC
-,TRBV2,TRBJ2-5,TRBD2,CASSEGGGWVETQYF,TGTGCCAGCAGTGAGGGCGGGGGATGGGTGGAGACCCAGTACTTC
-,TRBV13,TRBJ2-3,-,CASSLSLTDTQYF,TGTGCCAGCAGCTTATCTCTCACAGATACGCAGTATTTT
-,TRBV29-1,TRBJ2-1,TRBD2,CSVPWGGNEFF,TGCAGCGTCCCGTGGGGGGGAAACGAGTTCTTC
-,TRBV28,TRBJ1-2,-,CASRPSGLNYGYTF,TGTGCCAGCCGACCCTCAGGGCTTAACTATGGCTACACCTTC
-,TRBV5-6,TRBJ2-7,-,CASSLSGGSYEQYF,TGTGCCAGCAGCTTGTCTGGAGGGAGCTACGAGCAGTACTTC
-,TRBV5-6,TRBJ2-7,-,CASSYGGSSYEQYF,TGTGCCAGCAGCTATGGTGGAAGCTCCTACGAGCAGTACTTC
-,TRBV28,TRBJ2-7,-,CASSPRGPYEQYF,TGTGCCAGCAGTCCCCGGGGACCCTACGAGCAGTACTTC
-,TRBV14,TRBJ1-1,-,CASDLNTEAFF,TGTGCCAGCGACCTAAACACTGAAGCTTTCTTT
medium-sized,TRBV28,TRBJ2-7,-,CASRGAGLAYEQYF,TGTGCCAGCAGGGGAGCGGGCCTGGCCTACGAGCAGTACTTC
-,TRBV4-3,TRBJ2-1,TRBD1,CASSPRTGSRYEQFF,TGCGCCAGCAGCCCCCGGACAGGGTCCAGGTATGAGCAGTTCTTC
-,TRBV19,TRBJ2-1,-,CASSIVAAPSYNEQFF,TGTGCCAGTAGTATAGTCGCGGCCCCATCCTACAATGAGCAGTTCTTC
-,TRBV5-5,TRBJ2-7,-,CASSPKGGRSYEQYF,TGTGCCAGCAGCCCCAAGGGGGGACGTTCCTACGAGCAGTACTTC
once,TRBV28,TRBJ2-6,TRBD1,CASSSWDRGNSGANVLTF,TGTGCCAGCAGTTCCTGGGACAGGGGAAACTCTGGGGCCAACGTCCTGACTTTC
-,TRBV6-5,TRBJ2-5,-,CASRLWQGEETQYF,TGTGCCAGCAGACTGTGGCAGGGAGAAGAGACCCAGTACTTC
-,TRBV27,TRBJ2-7,TRBD2,CASSLELAGVDEQYF,TGTGCCAGCAGTTTAGAACTAGCGGGAGTAGACGAGCAGTACTTC
-,TRBV28,TRBJ2-5,-,CASSGETDPRGETQYF,TGTGCCAGCAGTGGGGAGACCGATCCGAGAGGAGAGACCCAGTACTTC
few,TRBV4-1,TRBJ1-2,-,CASSPPHTVHGGYTF,TGCGCCAGCAGCCCCCCCCACACAGTACATGGTGGCTACACCTTC
once,TRBV7-3,TRBJ2-5,-,CASSLWGWETQYF,TGTGCCAGCAGCTTATGGGGTTGGGAGACCCAGTACTTC
few,TRBV4-1,TRBJ1-2,TRBD1,CASSQDGGQGRYGYTF,TGCGCCAGCAGCCAAGATGGCGGACAGGGACGCTATGGCTACACCTTC
-,TRBV6-5,TRBJ2-3,TRBD2,CASSYTGLAGGDTQYF,TGTGCCAGCAGTTACACCGGACTAGCGGGGGGAGATACGCAGTATTTT
-,TRBV19,TRBJ1-5,TRBD1,CASKYGQGGNQPQHF,TGTGCCAGTAAATATGGACAGGGCGGCAATCAGCCCCAGCATTTT